These 8 T cell receptor beta chains were all obtained from the same sample, sequenced in a study of blood T cell repertoires in COVID-19. Generated by immunoSEQ multiplex PCR, the TCRdb table keeps only in-frame clones and is missing some. The repertoire consists of about 130,000 clones, with roughly 80% occurring once and the leading ten covering 9.5% to 13%. The sample comprised peripheral blood. These receptors came from a man between 60 and 75 years old who had recovered from COVID-19.

The rearrangement uses TRBV10-3 and TRBJ2-2; TRBD2 agrees at 8 bases. With V trimmed by 7 bases and J by 4 bases, 5 bases remained unmatched. CDR1 is ENHRY, CDR2 SYGVKD, per germline. The CDR3 length is 14 residues. The CDR3 DNA follows: TGTGCCATCAAGGCTAGCGGGTCCACCGGGGAGCTGTTTTTT. Its translation is CAIKASGSTGELFF.

V and J are TRBV10-3 and TRBJ2-6; D is possibly TRBD2 (5 bases). The CDR3 contains 13 residues. CDR1 and CDR2 from the germline V gene are ENHRY and SYGVKD. Trimming cost V 8 bases and J 8 bases, with 13 bases left between them. CDR3 in DNA: TGTGCCATCTATGAGGGATCTTCCAACGTCCTGACTTTC. Amino acids: CAIYEGSSNVLTF.

This clone was found once. V and J are TRBV9 and TRBJ2-5; no reliable D call. Trimming removed 2 bases from V and 1 base from J, with 9 bases in between. The CDR3 covers 14 residues. Germline CDR1 SGDLS, CDR2 YYNGEE. The CDR3 reads CASSVDWSQETQYF. CDR3 DNA sequence: TGTGCCAGCAGCGTCGACTGGTCCCAAGAGACCCAGTACTTC.

This sequence joins TRBV4-1 and TRBJ1-1; tentative D call: TRBD1 (6 bases). CDR3 length equals 15 residues. The V gene's germline CDR1 is MGHRA and CDR2 YSYEKL. Trimming took 3 bases from V and 1 from J, leaving 12 bases between them. In nucleotides, the CDR3 is TGCGCCAGCAGCCAGTCCCACAGGGCGAACACTGAAGCTTTCTTT. It codes for CASSQSHRANTEAFF.

The chain combines TRBV7-9 with TRBJ2-2; no clear D gene. Trimming pared 5 bases from V and 4 bases from J, leaving 5 bases between. This CDR3 has 12 residues. From germline, CDR1 is SEHNR and CDR2 FQNEAQ (reference sequence). The CDR3 DNA sequence: TGTGCCAGCAGCCCTCTCACCGGGGAGCTGTTTTTT. It is translated as CASSPLTGELFF.

The rearrangement links TRBV30 to TRBJ1-3, with 7 positions matching TRBD1. This CDR3 comprises 13 residues. The germline CDR1 and CDR2 sequences are GTSNPN and SVGIG (reference sequence). The V and J ends lost 6 bases and 4 bases, in that order; junction bases with no gene match: 6. The CDR3 loop reads CACQGVGGNTIYF. The CDR3 nucleotides read TGTGCCTGCCAGGGGGTAGGGGGAAACACCATATATTTT.

The genes are TRBV11-3 and TRBJ2-2, with D maybe TRBD1 (6 bases). The V end was cut by 5 bases, the J end by 6 bases, with 13 bases between. Germline CDR1 reads SGHNT; CDR2 reads YENEEA. The CDR3 has 14 amino acids. The chain's CDR3 is CASSPLTGSGELFF. CDR3 in DNA: TGTGCCAGCAGCCCTCTCACAGGGTCCGGGGAGCTGTTTTTT.

The rearrangement links TRBV7-9 to TRBJ1-1; a weak D match, TRBD1 (5 bases). The CDR3 runs to 13 residues. V was shortened by 8 bases and J by 5 bases, with 15 bases between the two germline ends. Germline lookup yields CDR1 SEHNR and CDR2 FQNEAQ (reference sequence). This chain's CDR3 is CASFPTGGTEAFF. The DNA of the CDR3 is TGTGCCAGCTTTCCGACCGGGGGAACTGAAGCTTTCTTT.